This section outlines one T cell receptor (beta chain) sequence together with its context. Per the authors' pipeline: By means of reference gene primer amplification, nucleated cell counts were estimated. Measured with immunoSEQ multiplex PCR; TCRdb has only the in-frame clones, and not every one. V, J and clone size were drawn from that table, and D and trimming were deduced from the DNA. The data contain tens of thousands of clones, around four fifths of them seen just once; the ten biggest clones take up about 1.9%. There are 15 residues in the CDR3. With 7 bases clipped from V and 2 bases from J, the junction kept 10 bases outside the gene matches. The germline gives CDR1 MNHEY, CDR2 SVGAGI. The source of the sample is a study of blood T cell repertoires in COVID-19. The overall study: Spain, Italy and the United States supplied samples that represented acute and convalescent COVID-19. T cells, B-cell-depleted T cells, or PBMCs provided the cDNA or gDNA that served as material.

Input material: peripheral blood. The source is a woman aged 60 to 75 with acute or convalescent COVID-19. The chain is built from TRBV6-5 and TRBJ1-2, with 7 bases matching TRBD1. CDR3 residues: CASTDMQGGNYGYTF. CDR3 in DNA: TGTGCCAGCACCGACATGCAGGGGGGAAACTATGGCTACACCTTC.